This is a list of T cell receptor beta chains from one sample in a study of cytomegalovirus exposure and HLA in healthy donors. TCRdb's table, derived via immunoSEQ multiplex PCR, lists solely in-frame clones and lacks some. The table counts tens of thousands of clones; over 7% lies in the top ten. The sequenced material came from PBMCs. Receptors originate from a male donor in good health and CMV-seronegative. CDR3s include the opening cysteine and the closing phenylalanine or tryptophan. Each record gives: V gene, J gene, D gene, CDR3 protein, CDR3 DNA. A D gene is named only where the DNA matches it firmly.

>TRBV2|TRBJ1-3|NA
CASSEVGSGNTIYF
TGTGCCAGCAGTGAAGTCGGCTCTGGAAACACCATATATTTT
>TRBV5-1|TRBJ1-2|NA
CATRETADYGYTF
TGCGCCACACGGGAAACAGCCGACTATGGCTACACCTTC
>TRBV6-5|TRBJ1-2|NA
CASSRIQGPYGYTF
TGTGCCAGCAGCCGCATACAGGGACCGTATGGCTACACCTTC
>TRBV5-1|TRBJ2-6|TRBD1
CASKGQPISGANVLTF
TGCGCCAGCAAGGGACAGCCTATCTCTGGGGCCAACGTCCTGACTTTC
>TRBV27|TRBJ2-7|NA
CASSLGGQPYEQYF
TGTGCCAGCAGTTTAGGCGGGCAACCCTACGAGCAGTACTTC
>TRBV7-2|TRBJ2-1|TRBD2
CASSPPSGRALNEQFF
TGTGCCAGCAGCCCCCCTAGCGGGAGGGCCCTCAATGAGCAGTTCTTC
>TRBV13|TRBJ2-3|NA
CASSLGGEEDTQYF
TGTGCCAGCAGCTTGGGAGGCGAGGAAGATACGCAGTATTTT
>TRBV30|TRBJ1-4|TRBD1
CAWSRTGEEKLFF
TGTGCCTGGAGTAGGACAGGGGAAGAAAAACTGTTTTTT
>TRBV21-1|TRBJ2-7|NA
CASSNRDRGHEQYF
TGTGCCAGCAGCAACCGGGACAGGGGCCACGAGCAGTACTTC
>TRBV2|TRBJ2-7|NA
CASSERLFPYEQYF
TGTGCCAGCAGTGAAAGACTCTTCCCCTACGAGCAGTACTTC
>TRBV30|TRBJ2-7|TRBD1
CAWNQGANEQYF
TGTGCCTGGAATCAGGGGGCCAACGAGCAGTACTTC
>TRBV7-3|TRBJ2-5|NA
CASSRTHQETQYF
TGTGCCAGCAGCCGGACACATCAAGAGACCCAGTACTTC